The clone carrying this T cell receptor (beta chain) was observed once. This entry belongs to a study of metastatic and nonmetastatic thyroid tumors. Treatment of any kind had been given to no patient before thyroid surgery. Original data processing: To classify distant metastasis in papillary thyroid cancer, a model was built from CDR3 differences across clinicopathological groups. TCRdb re-processed the PCR reads through MiXCR. Clone size and V and J calls follow TCRdb, not the original study. The sample carries 20,000 to 25,000 clones, 25% to 30% recorded once. The germline V gene has CDR1 MGHRA and CDR2 YSYEKL. Deletions cut 4 bases from V and 1 base from J, with 13 bases between. This CDR3 has 15 residues.

The rearrangement links TRBV4-1 to TRBJ1-1; the D gene is possibly TRBD1 (5 bases). Sequenced: tumor tissue. The sequence came from a female donor with papillary thyroid cancer or a benign thyroid nodule (not recorded which). Some clones in this sample may be carry-over from other donors' samples. CDR3 in DNA: TGCGCCAGCAGCCTAAGATGGACATGGAACACTGAAGCTTTCTTT. Encoded protein: CASSLRWTWNTEAFF.